A single sample gave rise to the 15 T cell receptor beta chains below, sequenced in a study of blood T cell repertoires in COVID-19. Measured with immunoSEQ multiplex PCR; TCRdb has only the in-frame clones, and not every one. The repertoire consists of approximately 150,000 clones, with about three quarters occurring once and the leading ten covering 16%. The sequenced material came from peripheral blood. These receptors originate from a man in his fifties with acute or convalescent COVID-19.

This chain connects TRBV7-2 to TRBJ1-1, with TRBD1 matching 12 bases. The V segment lost 5 bases and the J segment 1 base; nucleotides outside the gene matches: 2. Per germline, CDR1 SGHTA and CDR2 FQGNSA. The CDR3 has 15 amino acids. As DNA, the CDR3 is TGTGCCAGCAGCGGGACAGGGGGCTGGAACACTGAAGCTTTCTTT. Its translation is CASSGTGGWNTEAFF.

The chain combines TRBV21-1 with TRBJ1-3. TRBV21-1 is a pseudogene. The CDR3 sequence is 18 residues long. CDR3: CASSKEGRRGLSGNTIYF. The CDR3 DNA sequence: TGTGCCAGCAGCAAAGAAGGGCGGAGGGGTCTCTCTGGAAACACCATATATTTT.

The rearrangement joins TRBV5-1 to TRBJ2-2; possibly TRBD1 for D (5 bases). Germline assignment: CDR1 SGHRS and CDR2 YFSETQ. V lost 5 bases and J lost 1, with 6 bases in between. This CDR3 has 13 residues. The chain's CDR3 is CASRQGNTGELFF. CDR3 in DNA: TGCGCCAGCAGGCAGGGGAACACCGGGGAGCTGTTTTTT.

The rearrangement links TRBV12-3 or TRBV12-4 to TRBJ1-1; a possible D gene is TRBD1 (6 bases). Trimming took off 7 bases at V and 7 bases at J, with 13 bases between the two ends. The CDR3 spans 12 residues. In DNA, the CDR3 is TGTGCCAGCACTCCGGGGGGCGATGAAGCTTTCTTT. Translated: CASTPGGDEAFF.

The rearrangement uses TRBV5-1 and TRBJ1-6, with a weak D call TRBD1 (5 bases). Trimming cost V 4 bases and J 8 bases, with 25 bases left between them. There are 18 residues in the CDR3. Germline assignment: CDR1 SGHRS and CDR2 YFSETQ. The DNA for the CDR3 is TGCGCCAGCAGCCCGGACATTCGTGGGGGGGGGAGAGATTCACCCCTCCACTTT. Amino acid sequence: CASSPDIRGGGRDSPLHF.

The sample holds one count of this clone. The chain recombines TRBV7-2 with TRBJ2-2, with a possible D match to TRBD1 (5 bases). There are 15 residues in the CDR3. Germline lookup yields CDR1 SGHTA and CDR2 FQGNSA. With 5 bases removed from V and 0 bases from J, the gap between germline ends came to 10 bases. The CDR3: CASSPLGPNTGELFF. For the CDR3, the DNA is TGTGCCAGCAGCCCCCTGGGGCCGAACACCGGGGAGCTGTTTTTT.

The chain joins TRBV4-2 to TRBJ1-6; D gene unclear. V was trimmed by 1 base and J by 10 bases, leaving 5 bases between them. Germline V gene lookup returns CDR1 LGHNA and CDR2 YNFKEQ. CDR3 size: 12 residues. CDR3 sequence: CASSQGVSPLHF. In DNA form, the CDR3 reads TGTGCCAGCAGCCAAGGAGTATCACCCCTCCACTTT.

This chain links TRBV7-7 with TRBJ2-1; D perhaps matches TRBD2 (5 bases). Germline values: CDR1 SSHAT, CDR2 FNYEAQ (reference sequence). Trimming cost V 0 bases and J 8 bases, with 8 bases left between them. This CDR3 region has 13 residues. For the CDR3, the DNA is TGTGCCAGCAGCTTAGCGCCGGGGTATGAGCAGTTCTTC. This translates into CASSLAPGYEQFF. The full variable domain, with the rest looked up from reference TRBV7-7 and TRBJ2-1, is GAGVSQSPRYKVTKRGQDVTLRCDPISSHATLYWYQQALGQGPEFLTYFNYEAQPDKSGLPSDRFSAERPEGSISTLTIQRTEQRDSAMYRCASSLAPGYEQFFGPGTRLTVL.

The J gene is TRBJ2-3, the V gene TRBV7-2, with TRBD2 matching over 8 bases. This CDR3 spans 15 amino acids. The germline gives CDR1 SGHTA, CDR2 FQGNSA. The V segment lost 1 base and the J segment 8 bases; nucleotides outside the gene matches: 8. The CDR3 coding sequence is TGTGCCAGCAGCTTAGAGTCCCGGGGGGGAGGTACGCAGTATTTT. It specifies CASSLESRGGGTQYF.

This clone showed up just once. V usage is TRBV3-1 (or the pseudogene TRBV3-2) and J usage is TRBJ1-2; a possible D gene is TRBD1 (6 bases). Trimming shortened V by 1 base and J by 7 bases, and 13 bases separated the two germline ends. This CDR3 has 14 residues. Germline lookup yields CDR1 LGHDT and CDR2 YNNKEL (reference sequence). The CDR3 spells CASSQGPGGPGYTF. For the CDR3, the DNA is TGTGCCAGCAGCCAAGGTCCCGGGGGGCCTGGCTACACCTTC.

The rearrangement joins TRBV19 to TRBJ1-2, with D possibly TRBD1 on 6 matching bases. This CDR3 is built from 17 residues. The V gene's germline CDR1 is LNHDA and CDR2 SQIVND (reference sequence). V lost 5 bases and J 2 bases, leaving 21 bases between the germline ends. The DNA of the CDR3 is TGTGCCAGTAGTCTTGGAGGACAGACCGGACGAAACTATGGCTACACCTTC. It translates to CASSLGGQTGRNYGYTF.

The chain recombines TRBV24-1 with TRBJ1-2; D remains ambiguous. Trimming took 6 bases from V and 8 from J, leaving 12 bases between them. Germline V lookup: CDR1 KGHDR, CDR2 SFDVKD. This CDR3 has 12 amino acids. The CDR3 loop reads CATSHTGKGYTF. The CDR3 DNA follows: TGTGCCACCAGTCACACGGGAAAAGGCTACACCTTC.

This clone has only a few counts. The chain uses TRBV11-2 and TRBJ2-7; weak D call: TRBD2 (6 bases). V lost 5 bases, J lost 6 bases, and 26 bases lay in between. There are 17 residues in the CDR3. Germline V gene data show CDR1 as SGHAT and CDR2 as FQNNGV. The CDR3 bases are TGTGCCAGCAGCAAACGTCGGGGGACCTCTCGCTTCTTCGAGCAGTACGTC. It yields the protein CASSKRRGTSRFFEQYV.

The chain links TRBV2 to TRBJ2-6, with 7 positions matching TRBD1. The trim removed 4 bases at V and 4 bases at J, leaving 7 bases unmatched. This CDR3 is built from 16 residues. CDR1 and CDR2 from the germline V gene are SNHLY and FYNNEI. This CDR3 reads CASSGQGSFGANVLTF. CDR3 sequence (DNA): TGTGCCAGCAGTGGACAGGGTTCTTTCGGGGCCAACGTCCTGACTTTC.

The chain joins TRBV5-5 to TRBJ1-4; D unclear. The V and J ends lost 0 bases and 3 bases respectively, with 6 bases between them. The CDR3 contains 14 residues. CDR1 and CDR2 (germline): SGHKS, YYEKEE (reference sequence). The CDR3, as DNA: TGTGCCAGCAGCTTGGTCCAGTCTAATGAAAAACTGTTTTTT. Translating it yields CASSLVQSNEKLFF.